The text below deals with one T cell receptor beta chain. This specimen comes from a study of blood T cell repertoires in COVID-19. About the study: Specimens from acute and convalescent COVID-19 originated in the United States, Italy and Spain. T cells, B-cell-depleted T cells, or PBMCs supplied cDNA or gDNA.

Germline V CDR1 and CDR2: LGHNA, YNFKEQ. This CDR3 is 16 amino acids long. Unmatched junction bases numbered 5, after V lost 0 bases and J lost 1 base. In the original processing: Reference gene primer amplification in the assay estimated nucleated cell counts. Sequenced by immunoSEQ multiplex PCR; TCRdb stores in-frame clones only, minus some. Clone size and the V and J calls come from that table; the DNA yielded D and trimming. The repertoire has fewer than 250,000 clones, 83% of them found once; the top ten carry roughly 2.7%. The TCR was taken from a woman aged 40 to 50 with active or convalescent COVID-19. Sequencing was carried out using peripheral blood. The V call is TRBV4-2, the J call TRBJ2-7; 8 bases are shared with TRBD2. The CDR3 is CASSQEAGTRSYEQYF. The CDR3 DNA sequence: TGTGCCAGCAGCCAAGAAGCTGGGACTAGATCCTACGAGCAGTACTTC.